The entry below gives a single TCR beta chain sequence along with its context. Its antigen is as yet unknown. This entry comes from a study of T cell responses to AZD1222 COVID-19 vaccine. Whole-study findings and limits: Spike-specific TCR repertoires showed rising breadth and depth after two AZD1222 doses. At study baseline, merely five or six AZD1222 recipients were seropositive.

TCRdb keeps only in-frame clones here, not all; method: immunoSEQ multiplex PCR. The sample includes more than 85,000 clones, 84% seen only once; the top ten take over 15%. From germline, CDR1 is SGHTS and CDR2 YDEGEE. V shed 5 bases, J shed 0 bases, and the junction held 4 bases outside the gene matches. The CDR3 length is 16 residues. Source: peripheral blood, taken on day 0 of AZD1222 vaccination. The receptor was isolated from an adult in good health. This chain links TRBV5-8 with TRBJ2-3; TRBD1 agrees at 12 bases. The CDR3 protein is CASSPGQGASTDTQYF. For the CDR3, the DNA is TGTGCCAGCAGTCCGGGACAGGGGGCTAGCACAGATACGCAGTATTTT.